Presented here are 7 T cell receptor beta chains from one specimen sequenced in a study of cytomegalovirus exposure and HLA in healthy donors. Generated by immunoSEQ multiplex PCR, the TCRdb table keeps only in-frame clones and is missing some. This table holds about 130,000 clones, roughly 90% found once. Sequencing used PBMCs. Every receptor here comes from a man under 40 in good health and CMV-seronegative.

This rearrangement joins TRBV6-5 to TRBJ2-3; D gene uncertain. Germline lookup yields CDR1 MNHEY and CDR2 SVGAGI. V lost 4 bases and J lost 6, with 5 bases in between. The CDR3 totals 11 residues. The CDR3 region has the DNA TGTGCCAGCAGTTTCCGGGATACGCAGTATTTT. Translation gives CASSFRDTQYF.

This chain uses TRBV19 with TRBJ1-4; D perhaps matches TRBD1 (6 bases). Trimming pared 5 bases from V and 4 bases from J, leaving 14 bases between. The germline gives CDR1 LNHDA, CDR2 SQIVND (reference sequence). The CDR3 extends over 15 amino acids. The CDR3 DNA sequence: TGTGCCAGTAGTGTCGGGGACACTAGTAATGAAAAACTGTTTTTT. Protein product: CASSVGDTSNEKLFF.

This chain links TRBV18 with TRBJ2-5; 8 bases are shared with TRBD1. CDR1 KGHSH and CDR2 LQKENI come from the germline V gene. With 6 bases clipped from V and 1 base from J, the junction kept 4 bases outside the gene matches. CDR3 length: 14 amino acids. The CDR3, as DNA: TGTGCCAGCTCCTGGACAGGGCCCCAAGAGACCCAGTACTTC. Translating it yields CASSWTGPQETQYF. Together with reference TRBV18 and TRBJ2-5, the CDR3 gives the full variable domain: NAGVMQNPRHLVRRRGQEARLRCSPMKGHSHVYWYRQLPEEGLKFMVYLQKENIIDESGMPKERFSAEFPKEGPSILRIQQVVRGDSAAYFCASSWTGPQETQYFGPGTRLLVL.

This rearrangement joins TRBV5-1 to TRBJ2-3; maybe TRBD2 (5 bases). Germline V gene sequence: CDR1 SGHRS, CDR2 YFSETQ. The CDR3 length is 14 residues. V gave up 2 bases and J gave up 2 bases, with 9 bases separating them. The CDR3 reads CASSFGLDTDTQYF. For the CDR3, the DNA is TGCGCCAGCAGCTTCGGACTTGACACAGATACGCAGTATTTT.

This chain links TRBV29-1 with TRBJ1-4; 8 bases fit TRBD1. The CDR3 sequence is 14 residues long. V lost 2 bases and J lost 8; bases outside the gene matches: 7. The germline CDR1 and CDR2 sequences are SQVTM and ANQGSEA. This CDR3 is CSVETGGVGEKLFF. The CDR3, as DNA: TGCAGCGTTGAAACAGGGGGGGTCGGAGAAAAACTGTTTTTT.

The rearrangement joins TRBV6-5 to TRBJ1-1; D might be TRBD1 (6 bases). The germline V gene encodes CDR1 MNHEY and CDR2 SVGAGI. The CDR3 extends over 16 amino acids. V was shortened by 2 bases and J by 3 bases, with 16 bases between the two germline ends. CDR3 in DNA: TGTGCCAGCAGTTACCTGCCCTCGGACAGATACACTGAAGCTTTCTTT. Residues: CASSYLPSDRYTEAFF.

This chain uses TRBV6-6 with TRBJ1-2; 10 positions agree with TRBD1. Germline loops: CDR1 MNHNY, CDR2 SVGAGI (reference sequence). The ends lost 7 bases at V and 6 bases at J; junction bases unmatched: 11. The CDR3 runs 15 residues. CDR3 DNA sequence: TGTGCCAGCACCAAACCCGGACAGGGGGTTCATGGCTACACCTTC. This sequence encodes CASTKPGQGVHGYTF.